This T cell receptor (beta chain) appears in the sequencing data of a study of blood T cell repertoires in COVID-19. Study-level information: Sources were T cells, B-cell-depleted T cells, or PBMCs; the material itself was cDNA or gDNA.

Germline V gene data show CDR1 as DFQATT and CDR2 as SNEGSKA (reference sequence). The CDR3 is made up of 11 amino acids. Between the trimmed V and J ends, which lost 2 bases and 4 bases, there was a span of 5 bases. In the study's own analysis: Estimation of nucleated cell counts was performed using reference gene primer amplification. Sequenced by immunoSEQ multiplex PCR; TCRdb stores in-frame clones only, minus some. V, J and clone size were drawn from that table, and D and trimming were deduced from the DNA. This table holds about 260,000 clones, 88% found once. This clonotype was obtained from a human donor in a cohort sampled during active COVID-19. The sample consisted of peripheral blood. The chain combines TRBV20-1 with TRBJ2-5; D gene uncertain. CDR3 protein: CSARYPETQYF. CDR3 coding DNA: TGCAGTGCTAGATATCCAGAGACCCAGTACTTC.